This TCR beta chain was sequenced for a study of CD8 T cells in ankylosing spondylitis. General observations from the study: In ankylosing spondylitis patients, matched synovial fluid reportedly showed significant enrichment of disease-linked clones.

This clonotype was recorded many times. Its antigen is as yet unknown. 5'-RACE, quantitative and with molecular barcodes, yielded the TCR beta libraries. TCRdb re-called the 5' RACE reads with MiXCR, one entry per CDR3 protein. The repertoire holds around 180,000 distinct CDR3 sequences, with around a sixth as singletons. Sequencing was performed on blood, either unsorted or a sorted T cell fraction (not recorded which). The sequence derives from a male donor between 5 and 29 years old with ankylosing spondylitis or in good health (not recorded which).

DNA for the CDR3: TGTGCCAGCAGTTTATCGGGGGCCTCCTACGAGCAGTACTTC. It translates to CASSLSGASYEQYF. J is TRBJ2-7 and V is TRBV27; tentative D call: TRBD1 (6 bases). CDR1 MNHEY and CDR2 SMNVEV come from the germline V gene (reference sequence). Trimming removed 0 bases from V and 0 bases from J, with 6 bases in between. CDR3 length: 14 residues.